These 32 T cell receptor beta chains came from one sample sequenced in a study of blood T cell repertoires in COVID-19 (dated by TCRdb to 2019 to 2021). The library was made by the immunoSEQ multiplex PCR assay. TCRdb holds this immuneACCESS table with in-frame rearrangements only. Some clones are missing; in checked studies, unresolved V genes explain under half, and the rest has no known cause. Across this sample there are around 110,000 clones, with approximately 88% seen only once. About 6.8% of the sample is in the top ten clones. The material sequenced was peripheral blood. The receptor set was obtained from a man aged 45-65 years with active or convalescent COVID-19.

This clone was found a few times. The rearrangement links TRBV28 to TRBJ1-2, with 9 positions matching TRBD1. CDR1 and CDR2 (germline): MDHEN, SYDVKM. CDR3 length: 13 residues. The ends lost 5 bases at V and 8 bases at J; junction bases unmatched: 6. The CDR3 region has the DNA TGTGCCAGCAGTGCGGGACAGGGACGAGGCTACACCTTC. Protein sequence: CASSAGQGRGYTF.

V gene TRBV6-5 combines with J gene TRBJ1-1; D call uncertain. V was cut by 7 bases and J by 5 bases, with 14 bases left in between. This CDR3 has 13 residues. Germline CDR1 reads MNHEY; CDR2 reads SVGAGI. In DNA form, the CDR3 reads TGTGCCAGCACCCGACTCCCGGGGACTGAAGCTTTCTTT. This sequence encodes CASTRLPGTEAFF.

This clone has a handful of counts. V is TRBV27 and J is TRBJ2-7, with 9 bases lining up with TRBD2. V shed 3 bases, J shed 7 bases, and the junction held 10 bases outside the gene matches. CDR1 and CDR2 (germline): MNHEY, SMNVEV (reference sequence). The length of the CDR3 is 15 residues. CDR3 sequence reads: CASSFKAGGPGEQYF. CDR3 nucleotide sequence: TGTGCCAGCAGTTTTAAGGCGGGAGGGCCGGGGGAGCAGTACTTC.

The gene calls are TRBV19 and TRBJ1-1; D perhaps matches TRBD1 (5 bases). The germline gives CDR1 LNHDA, CDR2 SQIVND (reference sequence). This CDR3 is 11 amino acids long. V was cut by 6 bases and J by 12 bases, with 14 bases left in between. For the CDR3, the DNA is TGTGCCAGTAGGAACCAGGGAAAGTCTTTCTTT. Translated, it gives CASRNQGKSFF.

V gene TRBV28 combines with J gene TRBJ1-5; 9 bases fit TRBD1. Per germline, CDR1 MDHEN and CDR2 SYDVKM. The CDR3 extends over 16 amino acids. V shed 5 bases and J 8 bases; nucleotides not matched to a gene: 13. The CDR3 is CASSPPDRGGVKPQHF. CDR3 bases: TGTGCCAGCAGTCCGCCGGACAGGGGAGGTGTTAAGCCCCAGCATTTT.

The V call is TRBV9, the J call TRBJ2-7; 10 bases are a match to TRBD2. The CDR3 spans 15 residues. Germline V CDR1 and CDR2: SGDLS, YYNGEE. Unmatched junction bases numbered 7, after V lost 0 bases and J lost 7 bases. The CDR3 DNA reads as TGTGCCAGCAGCGTAGCCCCTAGCGGGAGCCTTGAGCAGTACTTC. Protein product: CASSVAPSGSLEQYF. The full variable domain, its missing parts supplied by reference TRBV9 and TRBJ2-7, is DSGVTQTPKHLITATGQRVTLRCSPRSGDLSVYWYQQSLDQGLQFLIQYYNGEERAKGNILERFSAQQFPDLHSELNLSSLELGDSALYFCASSVAPSGSLEQYFGPGTRLTVT.

This chain uses TRBV7-6 with TRBJ1-4; 8 nucleotides align to TRBD1. This CDR3 region has 13 residues. The J segment lost 5 bases and the V segment lost 8 bases, leaving 4 bases of the junction unmatched. The germline gives CDR1 SGHVS, CDR2 FNYEAQ. The CDR3 region has the DNA TGTGCCAGCGGGAACAGGGGGAATGAAAAACTGTTTTTT. Translated, it gives CASGNRGNEKLFF.

A word on this clone: Its ends do not fully match the called genes, so a read error is possible. The V call is TRBV6-5, the J call TRBJ2-5, with 9 nucleotides matching TRBD1. Germline loops: CDR1 MNHEY, CDR2 SVGAGI. The CDR3 has 13 residues. This CDR3 is CASRRQGEETQYF. The CDR3 DNA is TGTGCTAGCAGAAGACAGGGGGAGGAGACCCAGTACTTC.

This chain connects TRBV28 to TRBJ1-3; 7 bases align to TRBD1. The CDR3 extends over 14 amino acids. With V trimmed by 7 bases and J by 2 bases, 5 bases remained unmatched. Germline-derived CDR1 and CDR2 are MDHEN and SYDVKM. The CDR3 is CASKTGEAGNTIYF. In nucleotides, the CDR3 is TGTGCCAGCAAAACAGGGGAGGCTGGAAACACCATATATTTT.

The chain carries TRBV3-1 (or the pseudogene TRBV3-2) and TRBJ1-1; D not resolved. The germline CDR1 and CDR2 sequences are LGHDT and YNNKEL (reference sequence). V was trimmed by 1 base and J by 1 base, leaving 7 bases between them. The CDR3 has 14 amino acids. The CDR3 DNA is TGTGCCAGCAGCCAAGTTGGGCCGAACACTGAAGCTTTCTTT. It is translated as CASSQVGPNTEAFF.

The chain combines TRBV10-3 with TRBJ2-2; D perhaps matches TRBD2 (6 bases). Germline-derived CDR1 and CDR2 are ENHRY and SYGVKD. Trimming shortened V by 2 bases and J by 3 bases, and 13 bases separated the two germline ends. This CDR3 has 16 residues. This CDR3 is CAISEPRDSHTGELFF. The DNA for the CDR3 is TGTGCCATCAGTGAGCCCCGGGACTCGCACACCGGGGAGCTGTTTTTT.

The rearrangement links TRBV11-2 to TRBJ2-1; 9 nucleotides agree with TRBD2. The V segment lost 0 bases and the J segment 3 bases; nucleotides outside the gene matches: 6. This CDR3 has 17 amino acids. Per germline, CDR1 SGHAT and CDR2 FQNNGV. The CDR3 DNA is TGTGCCAGCAGCTTAGAAGGCGCGGGAGGGTTCTACAATGAGCAGTTCTTC. Amino acids: CASSLEGAGGFYNEQFF.

The V call is TRBV5-1, the J call TRBJ2-1, with 7 nucleotides matching TRBD1. The CDR3 runs 15 residues. Germline loops: CDR1 SGHRS, CDR2 YFSETQ. Germline trimming cut 2 bases from V and 4 bases from J; bases unmatched to any gene: 6. DNA for the CDR3: TGCGCCAGCAGCTTCCCGGGACAGAGTTACAATGAGCAGTTCTTC. Amino acids: CASSFPGQSYNEQFF.

The V gene is TRBV20-1, the J gene TRBJ1-5; the D gene is possibly TRBD1 (6 bases). From germline, CDR1 is DFQATT and CDR2 SNEGSKA (reference sequence). The CDR3 sequence is 13 residues long. Trimming stripped 3 bases from V and 6 bases from J, with 12 bases between. The CDR3: CSASFTGSQPQHF. CDR3 coding DNA: TGCAGTGCTAGTTTCACAGGGTCTCAGCCCCAGCATTTT.

This chain joins TRBV6-5 and TRBJ2-1; D is perhaps TRBD2 (5 bases). V gave up 6 bases and J gave up 0 bases, with 12 bases separating them. The CDR3 is made up of 15 amino acids. The V gene's germline CDR1 is MNHEY and CDR2 SVGAGI. CDR3 residues: CASRARRSSYNEQFF. In nucleotides, the CDR3 is TGTGCCAGCAGGGCACGGAGGAGCTCCTACAATGAGCAGTTCTTC.

The chain uses TRBV29-1 and TRBJ2-2; 7 bases are a match to TRBD1. Losses at the gene ends were 6 bases for V and 3 bases for J; bases not matched to a gene: 4. The CDR3 consists of 13 residues. Germline lookup yields CDR1 SQVTM and CDR2 ANQGSEA. CDR3 region: CSVETGDTGELFF. The CDR3 DNA follows: TGCAGCGTGGAAACAGGGGACACCGGGGAGCTGTTTTTT.

This chain uses TRBV19 with TRBJ2-2; 11 nucleotides line up with TRBD1. J was trimmed by 8 bases and V by 4 bases; bases with no gene match: 9. CDR3 length equals 16 residues. Per the germline V gene, CDR1 is LNHDA and CDR2 is SQIVND (reference sequence). Here the CDR3 DNA reads TGTGCCAGTAGTAAATGGACAGGGGGCGTCCCGGGGGAGCTGTTTTTT. Translated: CASSKWTGGVPGELFF. The full variable domain, in which reference TRBV19 and TRBJ2-2 provide the parts outside the CDR3, is DGGITQSPKYLFRKEGQNVTLSCEQNLNHDAMYWYRQDPGQGLRLIYYSQIVNDFQKGDIAEGYSVSREKKESFPLTVTSAQKNPTAFYLCASSKWTGGVPGELFFGEGSRLTVL.

V and J are TRBV10-3 and TRBJ2-2, with 9 nucleotides matching TRBD2. CDR1 and CDR2 from the germline V gene are ENHRY and SYGVKD. The CDR3 runs to 15 residues. The V segment lost 8 bases and the J segment 2 bases; nucleotides outside the gene matches: 6. Here the CDR3 reads CAIYDSGSNTGELFF. Here the CDR3 DNA reads TGTGCCATCTACGATAGCGGGAGTAACACCGGGGAGCTGTTTTTT.

V and J are TRBV30 and TRBJ2-1; D not certain. The CDR3 is 11 amino acids. V shed 0 bases and J shed 8 bases, with 5 bases lying between them. Germline V gene lookup returns CDR1 GTSNPN and CDR2 SVGIG (reference sequence). CDR3 nucleotide sequence: TGTGCCTGGAGTGTACGGTATGAGCAGTTCTTC. It codes for CAWSVRYEQFF.

V and J are TRBV7-9 and TRBJ2-7; TRBD1 is a possible D gene (6 bases). This CDR3 comprises 15 residues. The ends were cut back, 7 bases at V and 4 bases at J, with 20 bases in the middle. Germline V gene sequence: CDR1 SEHNR, CDR2 FQNEAQ (reference sequence). CDR3 sequence reads: CASTKAQGQDYEQYF. The CDR3 DNA sequence: TGTGCCAGCACCAAGGCCCAGGGACAAGATTACGAGCAGTACTTC.

The rearrangement joins TRBV7-2 to TRBJ2-3, with 11 bases identical to TRBD2. The germline V gene encodes CDR1 SGHTA and CDR2 FQGNSA. With 3 bases clipped from V and 4 bases from J, the junction kept 9 bases outside the gene matches. The CDR3 has 17 amino acids. The CDR3 nucleotides are TGTGCCAGCAGCTTTCTAGCGGGAGGTGGGCGAGCAGATACGCAGTATTTT. It encodes CASSFLAGGGRADTQYF.

V usage is TRBV3-1 (or the pseudogene TRBV3-2) and J usage is TRBJ2-7, with 8 bases that match TRBD2. The CDR3 has 14 amino acids. V lost 1 base and J lost 7; bases outside the gene matches: 6. Germline V gene data show CDR1 as LGHDT and CDR2 as YNNKEL (reference sequence). DNA of the CDR3: TGTGCCAGCAGCCAAGGGCGGGAGGCGAAGGAGCAGTACTTC. It codes for CASSQGREAKEQYF.

The gene calls are TRBV27 and TRBJ2-1, with 10 bases that match TRBD2. V dropped 7 bases and J dropped 4; count of bases not matched to a gene: 7. The CDR3 runs 15 residues. Germline CDR1 and CDR2: MNHEY and SMNVEV (reference sequence). CDR3 bases: TGTGCCAGCAAACAAAATAGCGGGAGGTACAATGAGCAGTTCTTC. It specifies CASKQNSGRYNEQFF.

This rearrangement joins TRBV10-2 to TRBJ2-3, with 10 bases lining up with TRBD2. Looked up from germline, CDR1 is WSHSY and CDR2 is SAAADI. J was trimmed by 1 base and V by 2 bases; bases with no gene match: 6. CDR3 length equals 17 residues. CDR3 region: CASSEATGTSGTDTQYF. For the CDR3, the DNA is TGCGCCAGCAGTGAGGCCACCGGGACTAGCGGCACAGATACGCAGTATTTT.

CDR3 bases: TGTGCCAGCAGCTTACCTGCAGTTGAAGCTTTCTTT. Translating gives CASSLPAVEAFF. The chain is built from TRBV5-5 and TRBJ1-1, with D uncertain. The CDR3 is 12 residues long. V was trimmed by 2 bases and J by 7 bases, leaving 9 bases between them. CDR1 and CDR2 (germline): SGHKS, YYEKEE (reference sequence).

This chain uses TRBV24-1 with TRBJ2-3; 7 bases are a match to TRBD2. V shed 2 bases, J shed 1 base, and the junction held 2 bases outside the gene matches. This CDR3 spans 15 amino acids. Germline V lookup: CDR1 KGHDR, CDR2 SFDVKD. CDR3 in amino acids: CATSDSAGGTDTQYF. CDR3 bases: TGTGCCACCAGTGATTCGGCGGGAGGCACAGATACGCAGTATTTT.

The chain is built from TRBV6-5 and TRBJ1-6; D unresolved. Germline assignment: CDR1 MNHEY and CDR2 SVGAGI. The V gene lost 7 bases and the J gene lost 0 bases, with 7 bases spanning the gap. CDR3 length: 14 residues. The CDR3 sequence is CASTPSSYNSPLHF. CDR3 bases: TGTGCCAGCACTCCGAGCTCCTATAATTCACCCCTCCACTTT.

The J gene is TRBJ1-3, the V gene TRBV11-2; the D gene is possibly TRBD1 (6 bases). The CDR3 runs to 14 residues. Trimming pared 7 bases from V and 4 bases from J, leaving 14 bases between. Germline-derived CDR1 and CDR2 are SGHAT and FQNNGV. The CDR3 DNA is TGTGCCAGCACCTGGGGGACATCAGGAAACACCATATATTTT. This gives the protein CASTWGTSGNTIYF.

CDR3 sequence reads: CASSVLAGSTDTQYF. The DNA of the CDR3 is TGTGCCAGTAGTGTACTAGCGGGAAGCACAGATACGCAGTATTTT. The rearrangement joins TRBV19 to TRBJ2-3, with TRBD2 identical over 10 bases. Germline assignment: CDR1 LNHDA and CDR2 SQIVND (reference sequence). V trimming: 5 bases; J trimming: 0 bases; junction bases outside the gene matches: 2. The CDR3 totals 15 residues.

The J gene is TRBJ2-1, the V gene TRBV10-3, with D maybe TRBD1 (6 bases). The CDR3 contains 15 residues. The germline gives CDR1 ENHRY, CDR2 SYGVKD. V was cut by 8 bases and J by 3 bases, with 17 bases left in between. Here the CDR3 DNA reads TGTGCCATCCTCCCGGACAGTTCATTCTACAATGAGCAGTTCTTC. Encoded protein: CAILPDSSFYNEQFF.

The V and J genes are TRBV9 and TRBJ2-3; the D gene is possibly TRBD2 (6 bases). This CDR3 region has 19 residues. The V gene's germline CDR1 is SGDLS and CDR2 YYNGEE. Trimming stripped 0 bases from V and 2 bases from J, with 22 bases between. CDR3 sequence (DNA): TGTGCCAGCAGCGTAGGGCAGGCCGGTGCGCGGGAACCCACAGATACGCAGTATTTT. Amino acid sequence: CASSVGQAGAREPTDTQYF. The whole variable domain, filled in from reference TRBV9 and TRBJ2-3, reads DSGVTQTPKHLITATGQRVTLRCSPRSGDLSVYWYQQSLDQGLQFLIQYYNGEERAKGNILERFSAQQFPDLHSELNLSSLELGDSALYFCASSVGQAGAREPTDTQYFGPGTRLTVL.

This chain uses TRBV6-5 with TRBJ2-7, with D maybe TRBD1 (5 bases). The CDR3 loop spans 15 amino acids. The V end lost 2 bases, the J end lost 2 bases, and 13 bases lay between the germline ends. Germline V gives CDR1 MNHEY, CDR2 SVGAGI. The CDR3 bases are TGTGCCAGCAGTTACGCTCAGGGTTCAACCTACGAGCAGTACTTC. Amino acids: CASSYAQGSTYEQYF.